The 9 T cell receptor beta chains listed next were all sequenced from one sample in a study of blood T cell repertoires in COVID-19. The repertoire was sequenced with immunoSEQ multiplex PCR; TCRdb's copy has only in-frame clones and lacks some. The data contain a few hundred thousand clones, nearly 90% of them singletons. Sequenced input: PBMCs or T cells enriched from blood (not recorded which). These TCRs come from a woman younger than 30 with acute COVID-19.

V gene TRBV30 combines with J gene TRBJ1-3, with D maybe TRBD1 (5 bases). This CDR3 spans 11 amino acids. In germline, CDR1 is GTSNPN, CDR2 SVGIG (reference sequence). Trimming removed 0 bases at V and 8 bases at J, with 5 bases between. CDR3: CAWSVGDTIYF. The CDR3 nucleotides read TGTGCCTGGAGTGTAGGGGACACCATATATTTT.

This clone was observed once. The V gene is TRBV9, the J gene TRBJ2-7; D not resolved. Germline CDR1 and CDR2: SGDLS and YYNGEE. The CDR3 extends over 13 amino acids. V was clipped by 3 bases and J by 3 bases, with 10 bases between them. This CDR3 reads CASSARVGYEQYF. DNA of the CDR3: TGTGCCAGCAGCGCCCGGGTGGGCTACGAGCAGTACTTC.

This sequence joins TRBV28 and TRBJ1-1; TRBD1 matches at 7 bases. The CDR3 contains 14 residues. Unmatched junction bases numbered 10, after V lost 1 base and J lost 11 bases. Germline values: CDR1 MDHEN, CDR2 SYDVKM. For the CDR3, the DNA is TGTGCCAGCAGTTTATACGTGGCAGGGGGATCGGCTTTCTTT. It is translated as CASSLYVAGGSAFF.

This chain uses TRBV5-5 with TRBJ1-1; D uncertain. The CDR3 is 15 amino acids. CDR1 is SGHKS and CDR2 is YYEKEE in the germline V gene (reference sequence). Trimming removed 0 bases from V and 0 bases from J, with 9 bases in between. DNA for the CDR3: TGTGCCAGCAGCTTGGTGGTAGATATGAACACTGAAGCTTTCTTT. Translation: CASSLVVDMNTEAFF.

This chain connects TRBV6-4 to TRBJ1-5; D might be TRBD1 (5 bases). Trimming cost V 5 bases and J 6 bases, with 11 bases left between them. CDR1 MRHNA and CDR2 SNTAGT come from the germline V gene. The CDR3 runs 13 residues. The CDR3, as DNA: TGTGCCAGCAGTCGGGGGGTTCGTCAGCCCCAGCATTTT. Protein product: CASSRGVRQPQHF.

V usage is TRBV28 and J usage is TRBJ2-1, with TRBD2 matching 12 bases. CDR3 length: 15 residues. V dropped 6 bases and J dropped 8; count of bases not matched to a gene: 8. The germline V gene has CDR1 MDHEN and CDR2 SYDVKM. The chain's CDR3 is CASRRASGRADEQFF. CDR3 sequence (DNA): TGTGCCAGCAGGAGAGCTAGCGGGAGGGCCGATGAGCAGTTCTTC.

The V gene is TRBV14, the J gene TRBJ2-2, with a tentative D call TRBD2 (6 bases). The CDR3 has 18 amino acids. Per the germline V gene, CDR1 is SGHDN and CDR2 is FVKESK. Deletions cut 4 bases from V and 4 bases from J, with 22 bases between. DNA of the CDR3: TGTGCCAGCAGCCCCGAGGGCTACGGGAGACGAGTCACCGGGGAGCTGTTTTTT. Protein: CASSPEGYGRRVTGELFF.

This clone was observed a handful of times. This chain connects TRBV5-1 to TRBJ2-1, with 7 bases identical to TRBD1. The CDR3 has 16 amino acids. Germline lookup yields CDR1 SGHRS and CDR2 YFSETQ. Losses at the gene ends were 4 bases for V and 8 bases for J; bases not matched to a gene: 15. CDR3 coding DNA: TGCGCCAGCAGCAGAAGGACACAGGGGTCTTGGGATGAGCAGTTCTTC. Its protein product is CASSRRTQGSWDEQFF.

The chain joins TRBV7-8 to TRBJ2-2; TRBD2 agrees at 16 bases. The CDR3 has 19 amino acids. Trimming cost V 4 bases and J 6 bases; bases outside gene matches: 11. Germline CDR1 is SGHVS and CDR2 is FQNEAQ. CDR3 amino acids: CASSWTGTSGRVVPGELFF. The CDR3 coding sequence is TGTGCCAGCAGCTGGACCGGGACTAGCGGGAGGGTGGTGCCCGGGGAGCTGTTTTTT. The entire variable domain, with the rest obtained from reference TRBV7-8 and TRBJ2-2, is as follows: GAGVSQSPRYKVAKRGQDVALRCDPISGHVSLFWYQQALGQGPEFLTYFQNEAQLDKSGLPSDRFFAERPEGSVSTLKIQRTQQEDSAVYLCASSWTGTSGRVVPGELFFGEGSRLTVL.